Listed here are 14 T cell receptor beta chains from one sample, sequenced in a study of human T cells and chemical hapten exposure. TCRdb re-derived calls from the RACE reads in MiXCR, one entry per CDR3 protein. The sample has almost 35,000 distinct CDR3 sequences, around a tenth seen once; the top ten hold around a quarter. As for time point: pre-sensitization, week 0. Stated treatment: therapeutic diphenylcyclopropenone sensitization with weekly scalp DPC. Whole blood that had not been fractionated was the source of extracted total RNA. This specimen was whole blood, taken in connection with sensitization to the hapten diphenylcyclopropenone (DPC). Every receptor here comes from a man aged 45 to 65 with alopecia areata. Some clones in this sample may be carry-over from other donors' samples.

For this clonotype: A much larger clone sits a single nucleotide away, making a read error possible. The chain links TRBV7-6 to TRBJ2-1; 10 bases align to TRBD2. This CDR3 comprises 19 residues. Germline assignment: CDR1 SGHVS and CDR2 FNYEAQ. The V gene end was trimmed by 5 bases and the J gene end by 2 bases; junction bases not matched to a gene: 15. The CDR3 nucleotides read TGTGCCAGCAGCGCCCTTTTAAGCGGGAGGGCGAGAACCTACAATGAGCAGTTCTTC. Amino acid sequence: CASSALLSGRARTYNEQFF.

The sample holds many counts of this clonotype. CDR3 sequence reads: CASSPWDIQYF. The CDR3 region has the DNA TGTGCCAGCAGCCCTTGGGACATTCAGTACTTC. V usage is TRBV11-2 and J usage is TRBJ2-4; D unresolved. This CDR3 contains 11 residues. Germline lookup yields CDR1 SGHAT and CDR2 FQNNGV. V was clipped by 5 bases and J by 8 bases, with 7 bases between them. Full variable domain (remainder filled in from reference TRBV11-2 and TRBJ2-4): EAGVAQSPRYKIIEKRQSVAFWCNPISGHATLYWYQQILGQGPKLLIQFQNNGVVDDSQLPKDRFSAERLKGVDSTLKIQPAKLEDSAVYLCASSPWDIQYFGAGTRLSVL.

This sequence joins TRBV12-3 or TRBV12-4 and TRBJ2-7, with 8 positions matching TRBD2. Trimming removed 1 base from V and 4 bases from J; junction bases left unmatched: 3. The CDR3 contains 14 residues. The CDR3 region is CASSLGSSGYEQYF. The CDR3 bases are TGTGCCAGCAGTTTAGGGTCTAGCGGGTACGAGCAGTACTTC.

This clonotype was seen repeatedly, ten times or more. The chain has TRBV6-6 and TRBJ2-6; D gene ambiguous. The CDR3 length is 14 residues. Trimming took 2 bases from V and 18 from J, leaving 20 bases between them. CDR1 is MNHNY, CDR2 SVGAGI, per germline (reference sequence). CDR3: CASSYGSETLPGTF. The CDR3 nucleotides are TGTGCCAGCAGTTACGGGTCAGAGACCCTTCCTGGGACTTTC.

The sample holds many counts of this clonotype. The V call is TRBV27, the J call TRBJ1-2; D uncertain. This CDR3 region has 13 residues. With 8 bases removed from V and 0 bases from J, the gap between germline ends came to 10 bases. Germline V gene sequence: CDR1 MNHEY, CDR2 SMNVEV (reference sequence). CDR3: CASGISSNYGYTF. CDR3 DNA sequence: TGTGCCAGCGGGATCAGTTCTAACTATGGCTACACCTTC.

This clonotype occurred many times. This rearrangement joins TRBV30 to TRBJ2-7; 10 nucleotides line up with TRBD1. The V segment lost 0 bases and the J segment 4 bases; nucleotides outside the gene matches: 6. Germline-derived CDR1 and CDR2 are GTSNPN and SVGIG (reference sequence). The CDR3 is 15 residues long. CDR3 loop: CAWSVGTGVVYEQYF. The DNA for the CDR3 is TGTGCCTGGAGTGTAGGGACAGGGGTAGTTTACGAGCAGTACTTC.

This clonotype has a handful of counts. CDR3 loop: CASREVLTGNTEAFF. CDR3 DNA sequence: TGTGCCAGCAGGGAGGTTCTGACAGGGAACACTGAAGCTTTCTTT. The V call is TRBV28, the J call TRBJ1-1, with TRBD1 as a possible D gene (6 bases). CDR3 length: 15 residues. The germline V gene encodes CDR1 MDHEN and CDR2 SYDVKM. Trimming removed 6 bases at V and 1 base at J, with 15 bases between.

V and J are TRBV4-2 and TRBJ2-1; 9 nucleotides agree with TRBD1. Per the germline V gene, CDR1 is LGHNA and CDR2 is YNFKEQ. The CDR3 contains 15 residues. V was pared by 0 bases and J by 3 bases, with 0 bases of the junction left unmatched. The CDR3 coding sequence is TGTGCCAGCAGCCAAGAGACAGGGGGCTACAATGAGCAGTTCTTC. It specifies CASSQETGGYNEQFF.

This clonotype was counted at least ten times. The chain has TRBV19 and TRBJ1-5, with D perhaps TRBD1 (6 bases). The CDR3 contains 13 residues. The germline V gene encodes CDR1 LNHDA and CDR2 SQIVND (reference sequence). Trimming shortened V by 5 bases and J by 3 bases, and 8 bases separated the two germline ends. As DNA, the CDR3 is TGTGCCAGTAGTCCAGGGGTCAATCAGCCCCAGCATTTT. This codes for CASSPGVNQPQHF.

This clonotype came up many times. The genes are TRBV3-1 and TRBJ2-3; the match to TRBD2 covers 10 bases. CDR1 and CDR2 (germline): LGHDT, YNNKEL (reference sequence). After removal of 6 bases from V and 3 bases from J, the junction contained 3 bases not matched to a gene. The CDR3 contains 14 residues. Here the CDR3 reads CASRRAGGTDTQYF. CDR3 in DNA: TGTGCCAGCAGGCGAGCGGGAGGGACAGATACGCAGTATTTT.

This clonotype has ten or more counts. The chain couples TRBV7-9 to TRBJ2-1; 10 positions match TRBD2. J lost 4 bases, V lost 3 bases, and 3 bases had no gene match. The CDR3 sequence is 15 residues long. CDR1 is SEHNR and CDR2 is FQNEAQ in the germline V gene (reference sequence). The CDR3 sequence is CASSFGLAEYNEQFF. DNA of the CDR3: TGTGCCAGCAGCTTCGGACTAGCGGAGTACAATGAGCAGTTCTTC.

This chain connects TRBV7-9 to TRBJ2-3, with D maybe TRBD1 (6 bases). Germline V gene data show CDR1 as SEHNR and CDR2 as FQNEAQ (reference sequence). Trimming took 4 bases from V and 6 from J, leaving 11 bases between them. This CDR3 has 13 residues. CDR3 amino acids: CASSSRGPDTQYF. The CDR3 DNA follows: TGTGCCAGCAGCTCCAGGGGTCCGGATACGCAGTATTTT.

This clonotype is medium-sized in the sample. This chain uses TRBV6-6 with TRBJ2-1; D gene unclear. The CDR3 runs to 15 residues. V was trimmed by 2 bases and J by 0 bases, leaving 8 bases between them. Germline V lookup: CDR1 MNHNY, CDR2 SVGAGI (reference sequence). CDR3 bases: TGTGCCAGCAGTTACGAGGCGAGCTCCTACAATGAGCAGTTCTTC. It is translated as CASSYEASSYNEQFF.

This clonotype was observed at least ten times. This rearrangement joins TRBV7-2 to TRBJ2-5, with a weak D call TRBD2 (5 bases). CDR3 length: 15 residues. The V end was cut by 1 base, the J end by 4 bases, with 13 bases between. CDR1 and CDR2 (germline): SGHTA, FQGNSA. CDR3 amino acids: CASSLVRGVGETQYF. For the CDR3, the DNA is TGTGCCAGCAGCTTAGTTCGGGGAGTCGGAGAGACCCAGTACTTC.